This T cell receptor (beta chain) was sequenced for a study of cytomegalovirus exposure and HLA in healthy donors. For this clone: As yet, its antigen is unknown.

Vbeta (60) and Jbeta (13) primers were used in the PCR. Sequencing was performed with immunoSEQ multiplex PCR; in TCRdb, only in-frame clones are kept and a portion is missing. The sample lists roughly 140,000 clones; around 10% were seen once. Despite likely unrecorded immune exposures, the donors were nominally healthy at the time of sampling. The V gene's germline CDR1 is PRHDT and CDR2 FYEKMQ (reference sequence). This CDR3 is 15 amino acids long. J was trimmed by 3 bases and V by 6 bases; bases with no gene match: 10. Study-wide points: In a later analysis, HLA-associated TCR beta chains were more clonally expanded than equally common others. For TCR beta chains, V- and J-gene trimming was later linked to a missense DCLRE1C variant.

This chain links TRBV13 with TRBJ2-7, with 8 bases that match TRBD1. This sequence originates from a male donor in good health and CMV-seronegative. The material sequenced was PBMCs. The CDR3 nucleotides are TGTGCCAGCAGTCCTCCGACAGGGGTGTTCTACGAGCAGTACTTC. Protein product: CASSPPTGVFYEQYF.